Shown below are 32 T cell receptor beta chains from a single sample sequenced in a study of blood T cell repertoires in COVID-19. Sequencing was performed with immunoSEQ multiplex PCR; in TCRdb, only in-frame clones are kept and a portion is missing. The table shows some 190,000 clones, with less than 80% occurring only once. The specimen sequenced was peripheral blood. These receptors were obtained from a woman in her forties or fifties with acute or convalescent COVID-19.

The rearrangement links TRBV18 to TRBJ1-4; D is unclear. V was pared by 4 bases and J by 0 bases, with 9 bases between. The CDR3 is 15 residues long. Germline lookup yields CDR1 KGHSH and CDR2 LQKENI. The CDR3 spells CASSRAEATNEKLFF. As DNA, the CDR3 is TGTGCCAGCTCACGAGCGGAGGCAACTAATGAAAAACTGTTTTTT. Using reference TRBV18 and TRBJ1-4 for the parts outside the CDR3, the full variable domain is NAGVMQNPRHLVRRRGQEARLRCSPMKGHSHVYWYRQLPEEGLKFMVYLQKENIIDESGMPKERFSAEFPKEGPSILRIQQVVRGDSAAYFCASSRAEATNEKLFFGSGTQLSVL.

The chain carries TRBV5-1 and TRBJ1-1; no clear D. From germline, CDR1 is SGHRS and CDR2 YFSETQ. V was shortened by 2 bases and J by 1 base, with 9 bases between the two germline ends. There are 14 residues in the CDR3. CDR3 coding DNA: TGCGCCAGCAGCTTTCGAGACAAGAACACTGAAGCTTTCTTT. Protein: CASSFRDKNTEAFF.

This clone has only one observation. The rearrangement joins TRBV2 to TRBJ1-1; 9 bases match TRBD1. V lost 7 bases to trimming and J lost 5 bases; unmatched junction nucleotides: 8. CDR1 is SNHLY, CDR2 FYNNEI, per germline. CDR3 length: 14 amino acids. CDR3 coding DNA: TGTGCCAGCACCCTACAGGGGGCCGAAACTGAAGCTTTCTTT. Protein: CASTLQGAETEAFF.

The rearrangement joins TRBV5-1 to TRBJ1-2; TRBD1 matches at 11 bases. This CDR3 has 12 amino acids. V was pared by 2 bases and J by 10 bases, with 1 base of the junction left unmatched. CDR1 and CDR2 (germline): SGHRS, YFSETQ. CDR3 sequence reads: CASSFGQGAYTF. The CDR3, as DNA: TGCGCCAGCAGCTTCGGACAGGGGGCCTACACCTTC.

The V gene is TRBV3-1 (or the pseudogene TRBV3-2), the J gene TRBJ1-2; D gene ambiguous. Trimming stripped 4 bases from V and 7 bases from J, with 13 bases between. Per the germline V gene, CDR1 is LGHDT and CDR2 is YNNKEL (reference sequence). The CDR3 length is 13 residues. DNA of the CDR3: TGTGCCAGCAGCCCCCGGGAAGTGTCTGGCTACACCTTC. It is translated as CASSPREVSGYTF.

J is TRBJ1-2 and V is TRBV2; 7 bases are a match to TRBD1. This CDR3 comprises 13 residues. Per germline, CDR1 SNHLY and CDR2 FYNNEI. Losses at the gene ends were 6 bases for V and 9 bases for J; bases not matched to a gene: 10. CDR3 region: CASRTGWSGSYTF. CDR3 sequence (DNA): TGTGCCAGCAGGACAGGGTGGAGTGGGAGCTACACCTTC.

Note on this clone: In the same sample, other DNA sequences code for this CDR3. V gene TRBV6-5 combines with J gene TRBJ2-5, with 9 bases lining up with TRBD1. This CDR3 has 13 residues. J was trimmed by 5 bases and V by 6 bases; bases with no gene match: 4. Germline V gene data show CDR1 as MNHEY and CDR2 as SVGAGI. The CDR3 bases are TGTGCCAGCAGCCGGGACAGGGACGAGACCCAGTACTTC. Residues: CASSRDRDETQYF.

The chain uses TRBV6-1 and TRBJ2-7; D might be TRBD2 (5 bases). Per germline, CDR1 MNHNS and CDR2 SASEGT. Trimming left V 2 bases short and J 3 bases short, with 8 bases between. The CDR3 is 13 residues long. The DNA of the CDR3 is TGTGCCAGCAGTGAATCCGGGAACTACGAGCAGTACTTC. Translation gives CASSESGNYEQYF.

This chain connects TRBV10-3 to TRBJ1-2, with a weak D call TRBD1 (6 bases). The CDR3 contains 16 residues. The germline V gene has CDR1 ENHRY and CDR2 SYGVKD. V lost 6 bases, J lost 4 bases, and 21 bases lay in between. CDR3 DNA sequence: TGTGCCATCAGCCTCCAACCGAGGGGGGGGGTCTATGGCTACACCTTC. This sequence encodes CAISLQPRGGVYGYTF.

The rearrangement uses TRBV19 and TRBJ2-1; the D gene is possibly TRBD2 (7 bases). The germline CDR1 and CDR2 sequences are LNHDA and SQIVND (reference sequence). The CDR3 extends over 15 amino acids. V lost 6 bases, J lost 7 bases, and 19 bases lay in between. In DNA form, the CDR3 reads TGTGCCAGTAGACCTCAGGGAGGGGGGAGGAATGAGCAGTTCTTC. Translated, it gives CASRPQGGGRNEQFF.

This clone was seen only a few times. This chain joins TRBV9 and TRBJ2-1; 10 bases are a match to TRBD2. Germline lookup yields CDR1 SGDLS and CDR2 YYNGEE. J lost 5 bases, V lost 3 bases, and 5 bases had no gene match. This CDR3 is 15 amino acids long. CDR3 sequence (DNA): TGTGCCAGCAGCGGCCTAGCGGGGGCGGACAATGAGCAGTTCTTC. This gives the protein CASSGLAGADNEQFF.

V and J are TRBV7-2 and TRBJ1-3, with TRBD1 identical over 9 bases. The CDR3 sequence is 16 residues long. With V trimmed by 5 bases and J by 4 bases, 9 bases remained unmatched. The germline CDR1 and CDR2 sequences are SGHTA and FQGNSA. As DNA, the CDR3 is TGTGCCAGCAGCCCCCTACGGACAGGGGTGGGAAACACCATATATTTT. Encoded protein: CASSPLRTGVGNTIYF.

The chain uses TRBV9 and TRBJ2-1, with D uncertain. The CDR3 is made up of 14 amino acids. The germline V gene has CDR1 SGDLS and CDR2 YYNGEE. V was clipped by 4 bases and J by 0 bases, with 8 bases between them. CDR3 nucleotides: TGTGCCAGCAGCCCCCGAGGCTCCTACAATGAGCAGTTCTTC. It translates to CASSPRGSYNEQFF.

The genes are TRBV28 and TRBJ1-2; D unclear. Looked up from germline, CDR1 is MDHEN and CDR2 is SYDVKM. The CDR3 consists of 13 residues. Trimming took 6 bases from V and 5 from J, leaving 13 bases between them. CDR3 region: CASSPQPGYGYTF. DNA for the CDR3: TGTGCCAGCAGCCCACAACCGGGGTATGGCTACACCTTC.

V and J are TRBV10-3 and TRBJ2-1, with 9 bases identical to TRBD2. Trimming at V came to 4 bases and at J to 6 bases, leaving 13 bases not matched to a gene. In germline, CDR1 is ENHRY, CDR2 SYGVKD. The CDR3 consists of 17 residues. CDR3 sequence reads: CAISASNGGRAGNEQFF. The CDR3 DNA reads TGTGCCATCAGTGCTTCGAACGGCGGGAGGGCTGGCAATGAGCAGTTCTTC.

The rearrangement uses TRBV18 and TRBJ2-3; 8 bases map to TRBD1. The CDR3 length is 15 residues. V was pared by 2 bases and J by 5 bases, with 6 bases of the junction left unmatched. Germline loops: CDR1 KGHSH, CDR2 LQKENI. The CDR3 DNA reads TGTGCCAGCTCACCATCCAGGGGGCAGGAAGATACGCAGTATTTT. This codes for CASSPSRGQEDTQYF.

This clone has a handful of counts. The rearrangement links TRBV5-4 to TRBJ1-3, with 8 bases fitting TRBD1. Germline V lookup: CDR1 SGHNT, CDR2 YYREEE (reference sequence). This CDR3 comprises 14 residues. J was trimmed by 8 bases and V by 3 bases; bases with no gene match: 7. CDR3 in DNA: TGTGCCAGCAGCTGGACAGGGTCCGGAGACACCATATATTTT. Protein product: CASSWTGSGDTIYF.

This chain connects TRBV5-1 to TRBJ2-2, with 7 bases fitting TRBD1. The CDR3 loop spans 15 amino acids. CDR1 and CDR2 from the germline V gene are SGHRS and YFSETQ. Unmatched junction bases numbered 6, after V lost 2 bases and J lost 5 bases. The CDR3 protein is CASSFPDRDTGELFF. In nucleotides, the CDR3 is TGCGCCAGCAGCTTCCCCGACAGGGATACCGGGGAGCTGTTTTTT.

The V and J genes are TRBV6-6 and TRBJ1-2; perhaps TRBD1 as D (6 bases). V was cut by 2 bases and J by 6 bases, with 16 bases left in between. The V gene's germline CDR1 is MNHNY and CDR2 SVGAGI (reference sequence). The CDR3 is made up of 15 amino acids. The CDR3 region is CASSYPLRGSHGYTF. Here the CDR3 DNA reads TGTGCCAGCAGTTACCCCCTTAGGGGGTCGCATGGCTACACCTTC.

This chain joins TRBV5-1 and TRBJ2-3; perhaps TRBD1 as D (5 bases). With 9 bases removed from V and 0 bases from J, the gap between germline ends came to 11 bases. This CDR3 is 13 amino acids long. Germline V gene lookup returns CDR1 SGHRS and CDR2 YFSETQ. The CDR3 protein is CATTGTSTDTQYF. The CDR3, as DNA: TGCGCCACCACAGGCACTAGCACAGATACGCAGTATTTT.

V is TRBV28 and J is TRBJ1-5; 7 positions agree with TRBD1. From germline, CDR1 is MDHEN and CDR2 SYDVKM. The CDR3 is 15 residues long. J lost 7 bases, V lost 2 bases, and 8 bases had no gene match. The CDR3 sequence is CASSLDLAGGQPQHF. DNA of the CDR3: TGTGCCAGCAGTTTAGATCTTGCAGGGGGACAGCCCCAGCATTTT.

The genes are TRBV6-5 and TRBJ1-2; D remains unclear. Trimming left V 0 bases short and J 2 bases short, with 10 bases between. The CDR3 runs 15 residues. CDR1 MNHEY and CDR2 SVGAGI come from the germline V gene. CDR3 nucleotide sequence: TGTGCCAGCAGTTACTCGAGGGAGAGGAACTATGGCTACACCTTC. Protein product: CASSYSRERNYGYTF.

This chain links TRBV5-4 with TRBJ1-1; D is possibly TRBD1 (5 bases). This CDR3 contains 15 residues. CDR1 and CDR2 (germline): SGHNT, YYREEE (reference sequence). V lost 5 bases and J 1 base, leaving 15 bases between the germline ends. The CDR3 DNA reads TGTGCCAGCAGGGCGGGAGGTGGGGGGAACACTGAAGCTTTCTTT. Protein product: CASRAGGGGNTEAFF.

The rearrangement uses TRBV6-6 and TRBJ2-2, with D possibly being TRBD2 (7 bases). V gave up 6 bases and J gave up 6 bases, with 23 bases separating them. In germline, CDR1 is MNHNY, CDR2 SVGAGI (reference sequence). The length of the CDR3 is 17 residues. CDR3 sequence: CASSRLGGGGSAGELFF. The DNA for the CDR3 is TGTGCCAGCAGCCGACTAGGGGGAGGGGGATCGGCCGGGGAGCTGTTTTTT.

The chain carries TRBV27 and TRBJ1-2; 7 nucleotides line up with TRBD1. This CDR3 contains 14 residues. Trimming took 3 bases from V and 3 from J; bases not matched to a gene: 4. Looked up from germline, CDR1 is MNHEY and CDR2 is SMNVEV (reference sequence). In DNA, the CDR3 is TGTGCCAGCAGTTTTGGGGACAGACACTATGGCTACACCTTC. This codes for CASSFGDRHYGYTF.

The V gene is TRBV7-2, the J gene TRBJ2-7; D is possibly TRBD1 (6 bases). The V and J ends lost 5 bases and 2 bases respectively, with 13 bases between them. The germline V gene encodes CDR1 SGHTA and CDR2 FQGNSA. The CDR3 loop spans 14 amino acids. For the CDR3, the DNA is TGTGCCAGCAGCGACAAGAGGACAGCCTACGAGCAGTACTTC. Protein: CASSDKRTAYEQYF.

Details on this clone: Just one base apart from a much larger clone, this may be a read error. The rearrangement joins TRBV28 to TRBJ1-5, with D perhaps matching TRBD1 (5 bases). Germline V gene lookup returns CDR1 MDHEN and CDR2 SYDVKM. V gave up 6 bases and J gave up 0 bases, with 12 bases separating them. The CDR3 loop spans 15 amino acids. The CDR3 sequence is CASRGLGVSNQPQHF. DNA of the CDR3: TGTGCCAGCAGGGGACTGGGGGTTAGCAATCAGCCCCAGCATTTT. Full variable domain (rest looked up from reference TRBV28 and TRBJ1-5): DVKVTQSSRYLVKRTGEKVFLECVQDMDHENMFWYRQDPGLGLRLIYFSYDVKMKEKGDIPEGYSVSREKKERFSLILESASTNQTSMYLCASRGLGVSNQPQHFGDGTRLSIL.

J is TRBJ2-1 and V is TRBV5-4; 7 bases are shared with TRBD2. Germline CDR1 reads SGHNT; CDR2 reads YYREEE (reference sequence). There are 14 residues in the CDR3. V shed 1 base and J 5 bases; nucleotides not matched to a gene: 3. The CDR3 DNA reads as TGTGCCAGCAGCTTGAAGCGGGGAGACAATGAGCAGTTCTTC. This sequence encodes CASSLKRGDNEQFF.

The chain has TRBV5-1 and TRBJ2-3; 9 nucleotides agree with TRBD2. Per germline, CDR1 SGHRS and CDR2 YFSETQ. V shed 2 bases, J shed 5 bases, and the junction held 6 bases outside the gene matches. CDR3 length: 15 amino acids. CDR3 sequence: CASSFQAGGRDTQYF. The DNA of the CDR3 is TGCGCCAGCAGCTTCCAAGCGGGAGGCAGAGATACGCAGTATTTT.

J is TRBJ2-7 and V is TRBV5-8, with D perhaps TRBD2 (6 bases). Germline V gene sequence: CDR1 SGHTS, CDR2 YDEGEE. The CDR3 totals 13 residues. Trimming took 2 bases from V and 9 from J, leaving 15 bases between them. CDR3 loop: CASSFIISEGQYF. The CDR3 nucleotides are TGTGCCAGCAGCTTTATTATATCGGAGGGGCAGTACTTC.

The V call is TRBV28, the J call TRBJ2-1; D perhaps matches TRBD1 (6 bases). The length of the CDR3 is 15 residues. CDR1 and CDR2 (germline): MDHEN, SYDVKM. V lost 5 bases, J lost 2 bases, and 13 bases lay in between. The CDR3 bases are TGTGCCAGCAGTCATCTCCGGGACACCTACAATGAGCAGTTCTTC. It codes for CASSHLRDTYNEQFF.

V gene TRBV19 combines with J gene TRBJ1-5; D gene unclear. Germline V CDR1 and CDR2: LNHDA, SQIVND (reference sequence). The CDR3 totals 14 residues. Trimming shortened V by 7 bases and J by 0 bases, and 10 bases separated the two germline ends. CDR3 protein: CASTEQYSNQPQHF. Written as DNA, the CDR3 is TGTGCCAGTACGGAGCAGTATAGCAATCAGCCCCAGCATTTT.